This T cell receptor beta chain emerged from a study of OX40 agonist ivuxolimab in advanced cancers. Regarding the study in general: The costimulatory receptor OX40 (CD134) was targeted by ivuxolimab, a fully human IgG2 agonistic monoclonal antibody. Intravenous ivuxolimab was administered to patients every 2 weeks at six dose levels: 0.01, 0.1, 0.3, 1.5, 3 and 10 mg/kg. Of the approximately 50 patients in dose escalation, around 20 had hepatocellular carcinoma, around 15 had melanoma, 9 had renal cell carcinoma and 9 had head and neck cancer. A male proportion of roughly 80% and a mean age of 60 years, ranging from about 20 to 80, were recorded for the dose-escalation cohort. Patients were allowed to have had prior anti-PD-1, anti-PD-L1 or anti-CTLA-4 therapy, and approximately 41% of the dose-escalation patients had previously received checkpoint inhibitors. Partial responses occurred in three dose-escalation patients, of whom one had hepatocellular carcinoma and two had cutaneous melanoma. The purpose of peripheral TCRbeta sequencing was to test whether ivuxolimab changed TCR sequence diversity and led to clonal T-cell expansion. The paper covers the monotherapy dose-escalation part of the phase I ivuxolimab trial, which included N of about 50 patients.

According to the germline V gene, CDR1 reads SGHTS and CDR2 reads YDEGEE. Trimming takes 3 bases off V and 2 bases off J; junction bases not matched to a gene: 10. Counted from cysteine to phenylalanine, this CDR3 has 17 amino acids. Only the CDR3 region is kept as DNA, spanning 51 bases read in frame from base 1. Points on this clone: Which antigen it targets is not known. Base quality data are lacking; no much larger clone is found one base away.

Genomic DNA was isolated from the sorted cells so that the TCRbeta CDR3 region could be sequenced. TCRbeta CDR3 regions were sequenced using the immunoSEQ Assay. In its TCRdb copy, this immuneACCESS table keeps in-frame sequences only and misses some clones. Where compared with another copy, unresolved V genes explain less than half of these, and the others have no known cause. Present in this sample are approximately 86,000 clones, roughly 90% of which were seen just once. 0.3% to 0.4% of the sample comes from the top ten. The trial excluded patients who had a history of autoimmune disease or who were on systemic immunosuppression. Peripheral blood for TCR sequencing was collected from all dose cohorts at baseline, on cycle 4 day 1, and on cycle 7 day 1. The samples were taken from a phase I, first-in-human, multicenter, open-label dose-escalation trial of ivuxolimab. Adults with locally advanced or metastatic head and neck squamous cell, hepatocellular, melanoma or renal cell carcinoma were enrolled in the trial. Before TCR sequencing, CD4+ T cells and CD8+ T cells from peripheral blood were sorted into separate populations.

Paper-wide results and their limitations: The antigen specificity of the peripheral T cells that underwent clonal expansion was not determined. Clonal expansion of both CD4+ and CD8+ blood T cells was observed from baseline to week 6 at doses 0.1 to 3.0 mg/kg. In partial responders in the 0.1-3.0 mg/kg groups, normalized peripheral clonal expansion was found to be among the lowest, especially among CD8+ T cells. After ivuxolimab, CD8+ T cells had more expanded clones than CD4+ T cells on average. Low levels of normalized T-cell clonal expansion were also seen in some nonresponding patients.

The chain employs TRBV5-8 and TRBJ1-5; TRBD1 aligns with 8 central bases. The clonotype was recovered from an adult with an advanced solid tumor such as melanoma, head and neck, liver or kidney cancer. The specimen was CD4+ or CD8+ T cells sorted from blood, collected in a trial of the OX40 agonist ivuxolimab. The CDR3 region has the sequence CASSSDRAGWGNQPQHF. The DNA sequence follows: TGTGCCAGCAGCTCGGACAGGGCCGGGTGGGGCAATCAGCCCCAGCATTTT.